Shown below are 10 T cell receptor beta chains from a single sample sequenced in a study of blood T cell repertoires in COVID-19. Libraries were prepared by immunoSEQ multiplex PCR; TCRdb keeps only in-frame clonotypes and omits some of them. The table records more than 55,000 clones, 85% to 90% of them present only once. The sequencing sample was made of peripheral blood. The origin of the receptors is a woman aged 55-69 years with COVID-19, enrolled during active disease.

The chain combines TRBV9 with TRBJ1-5; D remains unclear. This CDR3 contains 13 residues. Deletions cut 3 bases from V and 5 bases from J, with 9 bases between. CDR1 and CDR2 from the germline V gene are SGDLS and YYNGEE. The CDR3 reads CASSESSHQPQHF. CDR3 nucleotide sequence: TGTGCCAGCAGCGAGAGCTCCCATCAGCCCCAGCATTTT.

Written as DNA, the CDR3 is TGTGCCAGCAGCTTGGGTGAACGACAGGGCGTTACGACCTTC. It codes for CASSLGERQGVTTF. The genes are TRBV5-4 and TRBJ1-2, with 7 positions matching TRBD1. The V gene end was trimmed by 0 bases and the J gene end by 14 bases; junction bases not matched to a gene: 13. The CDR3 sequence is 14 residues long. The germline V gene encodes CDR1 SGHNT and CDR2 YYREEE (reference sequence).

CDR3 coding DNA: TGTGCCAGCAGCTTGCCAGGCCTCTCTGGAAACACCATATATTTT. Translated: CASSLPGLSGNTIYF. This rearrangement joins TRBV5-6 to TRBJ1-3; D is unclear. From germline, CDR1 is SGHDT and CDR2 YYEEEE. The CDR3 covers 15 residues. Trimming stripped 1 base from V and 0 bases from J, with 8 bases between.

The chain couples TRBV5-6 to TRBJ1-3, with a possible D match to TRBD1 (5 bases). The V end was cut by 4 bases, the J end by 3 bases, with 14 bases between. Germline V gene sequence: CDR1 SGHDT, CDR2 YYEEEE. The CDR3 is 15 residues long. In DNA form, the CDR3 reads TGTGCCAGCAGCAACCTAGGGGCTCTTGGAAACACCATATATTTT. Protein product: CASSNLGALGNTIYF. Looking up the rest from reference TRBV5-6 and TRBJ1-3 gives the full variable domain: DAGVTQSPTHLIKTRGQQVTLRCSPKSGHDTVSWYQQALGQGPQFIFQYYEEEERQRGNFPDRFSGHQFPNYSSELNVNALLLGDSALYLCASSNLGALGNTIYFGEGSWLTVV.

This clone appeared a single time. The V and J genes are TRBV7-8 and TRBJ1-1; TRBD1 might be the D (5 bases). V shed 1 base and J shed 0 bases, with 12 bases lying between them. The CDR3 has 16 residues. Germline-derived CDR1 and CDR2 are SGHVS and FQNEAQ. The CDR3 nucleotides read TGTGCCAGCAGCTTAGGGCTTGGGGGGGTGAACACTGAAGCTTTCTTT. It codes for CASSLGLGGVNTEAFF.

This clone was found once. The rearrangement links TRBV19 to TRBJ1-4; no firm D call. V was shortened by 5 bases and J by 4 bases, with 5 bases between the two germline ends. Germline V gives CDR1 LNHDA, CDR2 SQIVND (reference sequence). The CDR3 loop spans 12 amino acids. CDR3 residues: CASSLLNEKLFF. CDR3 sequence (DNA): TGTGCCAGTAGTCTACTTAATGAAAAACTGTTTTTT.

V is TRBV9 and J is TRBJ2-2; the D gene is possibly TRBD1 (5 bases). The CDR3 runs 15 residues. The germline V gene has CDR1 SGDLS and CDR2 YYNGEE. The V end was cut by 3 bases, the J end by 3 bases, with 12 bases between. The CDR3: CASSAYQGYTGELFF. DNA for the CDR3: TGTGCCAGCAGCGCTTATCAGGGATACACCGGGGAGCTGTTTTTT.

The chain combines TRBV2 with TRBJ2-5; D unclear. This CDR3 comprises 13 residues. The germline V and J ends were trimmed by 7 bases and 1 base, with 10 bases remaining between them. Germline V lookup: CDR1 SNHLY, CDR2 FYNNEI. As DNA, the CDR3 is TGTGCCAGCACTCGGTCTCCCCAAGAGACCCAGTACTTC. This sequence encodes CASTRSPQETQYF.

This rearrangement joins TRBV10-1 to TRBJ2-5; TRBD2 aligns across 8 bases. The CDR3 consists of 13 residues. The V and J ends lost 7 bases and 3 bases, in that order; junction bases with no gene match: 4. CDR1 WNHNN and CDR2 SYGVQD come from the germline V gene (reference sequence). CDR3 loop: CASTELAEETQYF. The CDR3 DNA reads TGCGCCAGCACTGAACTAGCGGAAGAGACCCAGTACTTC.

CDR3 sequence (DNA): TGTGCCAGCAGCTTAGGACCAGGGAAGAGTGATAGTGAAAAACTGTTTTTT. Translating it yields CASSLGPGKSDSEKLFF. The rearrangement uses TRBV7-9 and TRBJ1-4, with a possible D match to TRBD1 (5 bases). Trimming removed 1 base from V and 7 bases from J, with 19 bases in between. CDR1 SEHNR and CDR2 FQNEAQ come from the germline V gene (reference sequence). The CDR3 has 17 residues. The complete variable domain, with remaining parts taken from reference TRBV7-9 and TRBJ1-4, reads DTGVSQNPRHKITKRGQNVTFRCDPISEHNRLYWYRQTLGQGPEFLTYFQNEAQLEKSRLLSDRFSAERPKGSFSTLEIQRTEQGDSAMYLCASSLGPGKSDSEKLFFGSGTQLSVL.